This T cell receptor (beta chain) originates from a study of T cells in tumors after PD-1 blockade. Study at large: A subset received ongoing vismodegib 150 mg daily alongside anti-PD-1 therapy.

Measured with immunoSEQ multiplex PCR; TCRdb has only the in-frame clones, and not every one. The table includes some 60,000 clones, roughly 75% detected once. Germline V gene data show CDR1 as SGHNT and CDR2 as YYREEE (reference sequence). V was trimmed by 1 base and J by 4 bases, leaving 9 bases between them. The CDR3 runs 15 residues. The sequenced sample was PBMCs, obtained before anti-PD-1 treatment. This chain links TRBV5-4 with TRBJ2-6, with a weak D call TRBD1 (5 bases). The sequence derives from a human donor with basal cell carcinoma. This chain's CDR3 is CASSLTGYGANVLTF. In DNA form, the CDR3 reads TGTGCCAGCAGCTTGACAGGTTACGGGGCCAACGTCCTGACTTTC. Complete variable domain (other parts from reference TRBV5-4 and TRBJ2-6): ETGVTQSPTHLIKTRGQQVTLRCSSQSGHNTVSWYQQALGQGPQFIFQYYREEENGRGNFPPRFSGLQFPNYSSELNVNALELDDSALYLCASSLTGYGANVLTFGAGSRLTVL.